This T cell receptor (beta chain) was identified during a study of blood T cell repertoires in COVID-19. Study information: From the United States, Italy and Spain came samples of acute and convalescent COVID-19.

CDR1 is LNHDA and CDR2 is SQIVND in the germline V gene (reference sequence). V was pared by 6 bases and J by 7 bases, with 18 bases between. The CDR3 runs to 15 residues. Produced via immunoSEQ multiplex PCR; TCRdb's table is partial and in-frame only. Altogether roughly 150,000 clones are present, around 85% being singletons, with the ten largest covering under 5%. Material: peripheral blood. This sequence joins TRBV19 and TRBJ1-4; D uncertain. The clonotype originates from a woman between 65 and 79 years old with acute or convalescent COVID-19. CDR3 nucleotides: TGTGCCAGTAGACGCGGCTCCTCAACTGCTGAAAAACTGTTTTTT. Translated: CASRRGSSTAEKLFF.